This T cell receptor (beta chain) derives from a study of OX40 agonist ivuxolimab in advanced cancers. Overall study context: Ivuxolimab doses were 0.01, 0.1, 0.3, 1.5, 3 or 10 mg/kg every 2 weeks. Of the patients, three showed partial responses, one with hepatocellular carcinoma and two with cutaneous melanoma. Study results and caveats: Circulating CD4+ and CD8+ T cells showed clonal expansion by week 6 at 0.1 to 3.0 mg/kg. CD4+ T cells averaged fewer expanded clones than CD8+ T cells.

The CDR3 loop spans 16 amino acids. CDR1 is SEHNR, CDR2 FQNEAQ, per germline (reference sequence). The J segment lost 3 bases and the V segment lost 1 base, leaving 6 bases of the junction unmatched. TCRdb's table, derived via immunoSEQ multiplex PCR, lists solely in-frame clones and lacks some. In the table there are tens of thousands of clones, roughly 88% of which are singletons. This clone was detected once. Its antigen is not known. The chain recombines TRBV7-9 with TRBJ1-3; 7 positions match TRBD1. The sequence came from an adult with an advanced solid tumor such as melanoma, head and neck, liver or kidney cancer. The sequencing used CD4+ or CD8+ T cells sorted from blood, collected in a trial of the OX40 agonist ivuxolimab. The CDR3 DNA is TGTGCCAGCAGCTTAGAAACAGGGGCGCATGGAAACACCATATATTTT. The encoded protein is CASSLETGAHGNTIYF.